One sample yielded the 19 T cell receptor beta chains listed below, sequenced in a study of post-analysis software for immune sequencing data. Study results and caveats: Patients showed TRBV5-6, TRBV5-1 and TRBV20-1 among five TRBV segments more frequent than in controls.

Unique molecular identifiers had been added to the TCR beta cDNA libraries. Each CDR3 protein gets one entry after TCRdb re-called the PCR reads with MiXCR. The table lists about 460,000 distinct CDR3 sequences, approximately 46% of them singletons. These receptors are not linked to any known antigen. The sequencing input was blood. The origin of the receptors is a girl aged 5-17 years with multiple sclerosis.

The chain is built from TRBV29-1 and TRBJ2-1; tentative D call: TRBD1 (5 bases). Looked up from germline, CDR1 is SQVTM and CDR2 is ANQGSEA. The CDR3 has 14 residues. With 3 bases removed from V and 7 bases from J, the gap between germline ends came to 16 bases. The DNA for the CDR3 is TGCAGCGTTGATCGACAGTTGGCAGGTAATGAGCAGTTCTTC. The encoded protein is CSVDRQLAGNEQFF.

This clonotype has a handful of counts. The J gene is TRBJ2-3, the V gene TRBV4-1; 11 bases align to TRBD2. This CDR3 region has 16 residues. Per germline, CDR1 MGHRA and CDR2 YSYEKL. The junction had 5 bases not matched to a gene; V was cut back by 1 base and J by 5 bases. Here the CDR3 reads CASSQVGLAGGDTQYF. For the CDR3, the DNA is TGCGCCAGCAGCCAAGTTGGGCTAGCGGGAGGAGATACGCAGTATTTT.

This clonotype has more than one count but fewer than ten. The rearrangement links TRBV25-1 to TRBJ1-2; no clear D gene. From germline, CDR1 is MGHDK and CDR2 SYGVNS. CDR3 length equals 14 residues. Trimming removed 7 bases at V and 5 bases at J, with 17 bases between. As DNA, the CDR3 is TGTGCCAGCACCTTGGACGGCTTGTTATATGGCTACACCTTC. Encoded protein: CASTLDGLLYGYTF.

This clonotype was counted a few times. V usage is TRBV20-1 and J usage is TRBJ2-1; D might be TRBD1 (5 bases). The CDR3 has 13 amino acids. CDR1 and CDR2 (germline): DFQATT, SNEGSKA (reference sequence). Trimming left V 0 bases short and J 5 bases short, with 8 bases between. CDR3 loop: CSARDPRDNEQFF. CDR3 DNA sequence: TGCAGTGCTAGAGATCCCAGGGACAATGAGCAGTTCTTC.

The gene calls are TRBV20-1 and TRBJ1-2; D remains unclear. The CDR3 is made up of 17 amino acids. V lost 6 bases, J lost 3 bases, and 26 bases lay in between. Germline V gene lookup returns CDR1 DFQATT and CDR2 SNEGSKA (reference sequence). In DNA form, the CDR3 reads TGCAGTGCCCCCAGCCCAGGCCAACCTTTTATCGACTATGGCTACACCTTC. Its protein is CSAPSPGQPFIDYGYTF.

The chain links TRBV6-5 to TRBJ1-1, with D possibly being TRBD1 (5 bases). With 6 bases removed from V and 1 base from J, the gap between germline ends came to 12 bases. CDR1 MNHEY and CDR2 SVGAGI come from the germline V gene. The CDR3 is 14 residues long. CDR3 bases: TGTGCCAGCAGCTACCGACAGAGGAACACTGAAGCTTTCTTT. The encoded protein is CASSYRQRNTEAFF.

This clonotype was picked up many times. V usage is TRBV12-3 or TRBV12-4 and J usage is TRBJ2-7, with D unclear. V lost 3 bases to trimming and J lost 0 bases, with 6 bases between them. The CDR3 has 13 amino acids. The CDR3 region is CASSLILSYEQYF. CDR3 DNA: TGTGCCAGCAGTTTGATTCTCTCCTACGAGCAGTACTTC.

The CDR3 bases are TGTGCCATCAGTGATAGACTGGATAACTACGAGCAGTACTTC. Translated: CAISDRLDNYEQYF. The chain couples TRBV10-3 to TRBJ2-7; D ambiguous. Germline V gives CDR1 ENHRY, CDR2 SYGVKD. Trimming cost V 3 bases and J 3 bases, with 12 bases left between them. The CDR3 spans 14 residues.

This CDR3 reads CASSSRTSGSYIDEQYF. The CDR3 DNA sequence: TGTGCCAGCAGTTCCCGGACTAGCGGGAGCTATATAGACGAGCAGTACTTC. The chain recombines TRBV27 with TRBJ2-7; TRBD2 matches 13 bases. The CDR3 length is 17 residues. Per germline, CDR1 MNHEY and CDR2 SMNVEV (reference sequence). With V trimmed by 4 bases and J by 5 bases, 11 bases remained unmatched.

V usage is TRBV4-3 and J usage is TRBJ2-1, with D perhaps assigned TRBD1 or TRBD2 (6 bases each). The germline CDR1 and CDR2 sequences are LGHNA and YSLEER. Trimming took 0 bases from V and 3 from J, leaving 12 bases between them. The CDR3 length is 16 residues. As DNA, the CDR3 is TGCGCCAGCAGCCAAGAGCCGGGGGCAATCTACAATGAGCAGTTCTTC. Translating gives CASSQEPGAIYNEQFF.

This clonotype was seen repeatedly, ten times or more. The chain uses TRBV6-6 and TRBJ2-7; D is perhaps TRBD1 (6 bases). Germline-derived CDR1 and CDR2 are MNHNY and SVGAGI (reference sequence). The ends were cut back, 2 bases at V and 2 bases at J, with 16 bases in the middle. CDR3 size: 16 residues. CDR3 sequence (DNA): TGTGCCAGCAGTTACGGGGAAGTCAGGGGAGCCTACGAGCAGTACTTC. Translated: CASSYGEVRGAYEQYF.

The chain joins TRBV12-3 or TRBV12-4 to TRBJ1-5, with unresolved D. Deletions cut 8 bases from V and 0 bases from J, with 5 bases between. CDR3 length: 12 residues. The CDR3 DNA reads TGTGCCAGCGCTTCTAGCAATCAGCCCCAGCATTTT. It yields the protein CASASSNQPQHF.

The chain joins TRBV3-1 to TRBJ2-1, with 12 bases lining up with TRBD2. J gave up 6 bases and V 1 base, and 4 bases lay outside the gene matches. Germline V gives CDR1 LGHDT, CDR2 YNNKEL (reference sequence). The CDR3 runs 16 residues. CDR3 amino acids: CASSQGPSGRANEQFF. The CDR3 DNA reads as TGTGCCAGCAGCCAAGGGCCTAGCGGGAGGGCCAATGAGCAGTTCTTC.

The CDR3, as DNA: TGCAGTGCTAGAGACCCCGGCTCCGATAGCGGGAGTATTTACGAGCAGTACTTC. It is translated as CSARDPGSDSGSIYEQYF. The chain couples TRBV20-1 to TRBJ2-7; 9 nucleotides align to TRBD2. Per the germline V gene, CDR1 is DFQATT and CDR2 is SNEGSKA (reference sequence). The CDR3 loop spans 18 amino acids. Germline trimming cut 0 bases from V and 4 bases from J; bases unmatched to any gene: 16.

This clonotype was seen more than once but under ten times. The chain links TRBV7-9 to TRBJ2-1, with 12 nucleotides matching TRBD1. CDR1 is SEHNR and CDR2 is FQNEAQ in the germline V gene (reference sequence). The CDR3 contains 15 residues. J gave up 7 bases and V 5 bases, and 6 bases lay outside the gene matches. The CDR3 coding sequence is TGTGCCAGCAGCCCCCGGGACAGGGGGCAAAATGAGCAGTTCTTC. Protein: CASSPRDRGQNEQFF.

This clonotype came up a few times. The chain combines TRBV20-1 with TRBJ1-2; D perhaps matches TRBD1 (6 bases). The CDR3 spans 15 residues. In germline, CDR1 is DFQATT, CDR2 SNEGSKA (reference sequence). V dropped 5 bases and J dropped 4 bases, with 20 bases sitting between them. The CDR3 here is CSAPVRGARIYGYTF. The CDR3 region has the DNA TGCAGTGCTCCCGTACGGGGGGCTAGAATCTATGGCTACACCTTC.

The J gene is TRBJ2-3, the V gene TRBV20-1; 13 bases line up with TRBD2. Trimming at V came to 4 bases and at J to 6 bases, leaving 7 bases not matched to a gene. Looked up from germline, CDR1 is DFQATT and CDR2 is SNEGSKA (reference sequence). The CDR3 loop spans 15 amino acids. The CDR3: CSAIGLAGVSDTQYF. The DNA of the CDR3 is TGCAGTGCTATTGGACTAGCGGGAGTTTCGGATACGCAGTATTTT.

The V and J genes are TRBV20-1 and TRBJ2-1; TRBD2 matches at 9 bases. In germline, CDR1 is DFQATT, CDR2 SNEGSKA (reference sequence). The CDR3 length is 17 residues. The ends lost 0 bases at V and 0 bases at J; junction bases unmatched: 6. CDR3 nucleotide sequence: TGCAGTGCTAGAGAGATAGCGGGAGTCGGCTCCTACAATGAGCAGTTCTTC. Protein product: CSAREIAGVGSYNEQFF.

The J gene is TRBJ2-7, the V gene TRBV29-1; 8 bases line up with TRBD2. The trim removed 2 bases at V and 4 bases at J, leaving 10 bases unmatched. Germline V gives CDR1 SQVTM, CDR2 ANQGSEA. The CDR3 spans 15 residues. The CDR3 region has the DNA TGCAGCGTTGAATTAGCGGGGTCCAGCGGATACGAGCAGTACTTC. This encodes CSVELAGSSGYEQYF.